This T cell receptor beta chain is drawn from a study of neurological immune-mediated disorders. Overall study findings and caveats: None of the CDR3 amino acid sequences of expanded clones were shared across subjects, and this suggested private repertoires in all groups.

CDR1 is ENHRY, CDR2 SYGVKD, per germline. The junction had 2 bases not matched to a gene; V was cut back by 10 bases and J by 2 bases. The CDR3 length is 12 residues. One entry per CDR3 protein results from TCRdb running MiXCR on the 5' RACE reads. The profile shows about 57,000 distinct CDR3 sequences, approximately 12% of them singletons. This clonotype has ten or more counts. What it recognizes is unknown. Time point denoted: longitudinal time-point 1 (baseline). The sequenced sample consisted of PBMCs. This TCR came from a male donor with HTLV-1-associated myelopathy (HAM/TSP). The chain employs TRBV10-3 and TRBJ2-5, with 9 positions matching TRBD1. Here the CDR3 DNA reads TGTGCCACAGGACAGGGGCAAGAGACCCAGTACTTC. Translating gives CATGQGQETQYF.